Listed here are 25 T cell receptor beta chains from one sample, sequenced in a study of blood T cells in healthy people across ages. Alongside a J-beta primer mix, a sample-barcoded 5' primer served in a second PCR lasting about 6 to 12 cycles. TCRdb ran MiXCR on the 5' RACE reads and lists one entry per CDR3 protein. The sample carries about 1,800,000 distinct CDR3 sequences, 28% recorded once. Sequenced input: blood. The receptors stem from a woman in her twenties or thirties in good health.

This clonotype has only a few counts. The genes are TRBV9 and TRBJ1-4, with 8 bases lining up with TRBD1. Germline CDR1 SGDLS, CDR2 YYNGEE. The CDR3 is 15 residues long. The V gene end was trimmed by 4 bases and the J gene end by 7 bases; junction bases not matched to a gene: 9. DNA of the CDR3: TGTGCCAGCAGCCCAGGACAGGGCCCGGGTGAAAAACTGTTTTTT. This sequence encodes CASSPGQGPGEKLFF.

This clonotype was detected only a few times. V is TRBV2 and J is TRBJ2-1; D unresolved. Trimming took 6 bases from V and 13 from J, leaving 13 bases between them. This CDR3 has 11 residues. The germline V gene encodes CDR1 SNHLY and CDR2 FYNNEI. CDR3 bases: TGTGCCAGCAGCGAGTCGCCGCGCCAGTTCTTC. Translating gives CASSESPRQFF.

In DNA form, the CDR3 reads TGTGCCAGCAGTAGGCAGGGACTCCTGTTTGAGCAGTACTTC. It translates to CASSRQGLLFEQYF. V usage is TRBV6-5 and J usage is TRBJ2-5; D perhaps matches TRBD2 (6 bases). The CDR3 is made up of 14 amino acids. Germline V gene lookup returns CDR1 MNHEY and CDR2 SVGAGI. V was cut by 5 bases and J by 11 bases, with 21 bases left in between.

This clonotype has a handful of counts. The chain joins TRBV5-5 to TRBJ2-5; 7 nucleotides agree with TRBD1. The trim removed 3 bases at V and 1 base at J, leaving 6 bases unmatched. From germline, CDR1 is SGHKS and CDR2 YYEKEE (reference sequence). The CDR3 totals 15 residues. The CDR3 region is CASSSLGQSQETQYF. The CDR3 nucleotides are TGTGCCAGCAGCTCGCTGGGACAGAGCCAAGAGACCCAGTACTTC.

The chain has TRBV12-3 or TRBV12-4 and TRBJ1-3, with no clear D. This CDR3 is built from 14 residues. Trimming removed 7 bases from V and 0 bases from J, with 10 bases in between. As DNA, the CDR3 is TGTGCCAGCATGGGAAGTAGCTCTGGAAACACCATATATTTT. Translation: CASMGSSSGNTIYF.

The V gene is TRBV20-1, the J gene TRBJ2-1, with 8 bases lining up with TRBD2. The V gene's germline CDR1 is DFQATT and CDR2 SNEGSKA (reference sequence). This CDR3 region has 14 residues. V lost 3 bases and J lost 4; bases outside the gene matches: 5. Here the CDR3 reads CSARGLVDYNEQFF. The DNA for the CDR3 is TGCAGTGCTAGGGGACTAGTGGATTACAATGAGCAGTTCTTC.

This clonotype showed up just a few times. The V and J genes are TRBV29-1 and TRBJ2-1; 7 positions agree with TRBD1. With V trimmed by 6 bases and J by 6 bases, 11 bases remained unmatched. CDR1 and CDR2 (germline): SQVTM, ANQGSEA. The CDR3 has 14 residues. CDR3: CSVVRTGGVNEQFF. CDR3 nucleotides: TGCAGCGTGGTTAGGACAGGAGGAGTCAATGAGCAGTTCTTC.

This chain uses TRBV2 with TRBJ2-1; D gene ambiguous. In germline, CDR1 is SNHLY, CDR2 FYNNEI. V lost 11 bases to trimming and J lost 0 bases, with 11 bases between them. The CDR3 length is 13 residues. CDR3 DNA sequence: TGTGCCGTCAAGAAAAGCTCCTACAATGAGCAGTTCTTC. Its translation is CAVKKSSYNEQFF. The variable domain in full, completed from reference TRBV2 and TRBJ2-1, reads EPEVTQTPSHQVTQMGQEVILRCVPISNHLYFYWYRQILGQKVEFLVSFYNNEISEKSEIFDDQFSVERPDGSNFTLKIRSTKLEDSAMYFCAVKKSSYNEQFFGPGTRLTVL.

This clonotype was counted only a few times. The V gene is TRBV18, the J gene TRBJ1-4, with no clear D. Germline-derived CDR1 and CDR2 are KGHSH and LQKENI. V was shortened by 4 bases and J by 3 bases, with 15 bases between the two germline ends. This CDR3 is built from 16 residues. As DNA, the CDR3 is TGTGCCAGCTCACAATCCTGGGGTGCAGCTAATGAAAAACTGTTTTTT. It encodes CASSQSWGAANEKLFF.

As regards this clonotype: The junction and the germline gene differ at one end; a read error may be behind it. The CDR3 loop is CACSLWGGRGNEQFF. In nucleotides, the CDR3 is TGTGCCTGCAGCTTATGGGGGGGTCGAGGGAATGAGCAGTTCTTC. V gene TRBV7-6 combines with J gene TRBJ2-1; 7 nucleotides line up with TRBD2. The CDR3 is 15 amino acids. Per the germline V gene, CDR1 is SGHVS and CDR2 is FNYEAQ.

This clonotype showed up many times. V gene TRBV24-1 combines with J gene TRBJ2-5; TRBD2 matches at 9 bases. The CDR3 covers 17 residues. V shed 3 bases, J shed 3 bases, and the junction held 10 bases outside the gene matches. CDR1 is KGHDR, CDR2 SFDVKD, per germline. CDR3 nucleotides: TGTGCCACCAGTGATCCCGCTGGGACTAGCAGCGAAGAGACCCAGTACTTC. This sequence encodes CATSDPAGTSSEETQYF.

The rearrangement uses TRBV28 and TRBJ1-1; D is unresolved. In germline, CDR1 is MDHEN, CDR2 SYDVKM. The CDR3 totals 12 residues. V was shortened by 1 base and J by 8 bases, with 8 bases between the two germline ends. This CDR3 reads CASSLSDWEAFF. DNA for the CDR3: TGTGCCAGCAGTTTATCCGATTGGGAAGCTTTCTTT.

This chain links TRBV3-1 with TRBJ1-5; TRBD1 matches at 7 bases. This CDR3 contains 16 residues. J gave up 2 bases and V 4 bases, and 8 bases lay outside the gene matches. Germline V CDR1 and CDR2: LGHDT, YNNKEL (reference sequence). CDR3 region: CASSPQLQGGNQPQHF. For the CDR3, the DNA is TGTGCCAGCAGCCCACAACTGCAGGGGGGCAATCAGCCCCAGCATTTT.

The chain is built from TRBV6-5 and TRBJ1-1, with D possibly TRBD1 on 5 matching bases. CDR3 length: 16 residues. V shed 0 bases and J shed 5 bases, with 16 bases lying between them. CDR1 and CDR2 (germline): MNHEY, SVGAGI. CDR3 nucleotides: TGTGCCAGCAGTTACTCCCTGCTCCAGCAGGGAACTGAAGCTTTCTTT. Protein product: CASSYSLLQQGTEAFF.

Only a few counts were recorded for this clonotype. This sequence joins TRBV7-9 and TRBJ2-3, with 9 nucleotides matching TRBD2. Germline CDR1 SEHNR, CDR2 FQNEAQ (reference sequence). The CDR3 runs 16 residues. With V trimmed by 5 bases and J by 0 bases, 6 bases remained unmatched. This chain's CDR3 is CASSPGTSLSTDTQYF. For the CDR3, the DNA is TGTGCCAGCAGCCCCGGGACTAGCCTTAGCACAGATACGCAGTATTTT.

The CDR3 region has the DNA TGTGCCACCAGTGACCCTACTAGACACAATGAGCAGTTCTTC. Translated, it gives CATSDPTRHNEQFF. V is TRBV24-1 and J is TRBJ2-1; possible D gene TRBD2, 5 bases. V lost 4 bases and J 5 bases, leaving 11 bases between the germline ends. CDR1 is KGHDR, CDR2 SFDVKD, per germline. The CDR3 loop spans 14 amino acids.

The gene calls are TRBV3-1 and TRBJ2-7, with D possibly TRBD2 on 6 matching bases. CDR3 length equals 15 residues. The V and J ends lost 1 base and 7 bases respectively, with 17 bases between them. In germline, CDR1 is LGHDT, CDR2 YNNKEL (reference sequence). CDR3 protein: CASSQGKEGLGEQYF. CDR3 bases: TGTGCCAGCAGCCAAGGCAAGGAGGGCCTCGGGGAGCAGTACTTC.

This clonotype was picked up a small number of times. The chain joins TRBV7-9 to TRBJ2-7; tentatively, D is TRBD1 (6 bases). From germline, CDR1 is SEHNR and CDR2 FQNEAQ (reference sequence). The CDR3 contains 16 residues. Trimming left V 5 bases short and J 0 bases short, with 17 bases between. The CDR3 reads CASSAKADSVSYEQYF. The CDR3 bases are TGTGCCAGCAGCGCGAAGGCGGACAGCGTCTCCTACGAGCAGTACTTC.

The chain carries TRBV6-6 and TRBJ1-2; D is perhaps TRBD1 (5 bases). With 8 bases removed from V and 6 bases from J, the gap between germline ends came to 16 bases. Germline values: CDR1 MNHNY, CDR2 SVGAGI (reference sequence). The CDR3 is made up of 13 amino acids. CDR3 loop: CASGRVTENGYTF. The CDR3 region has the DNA TGTGCCAGCGGGAGGGTGACAGAGAATGGCTACACCTTC.

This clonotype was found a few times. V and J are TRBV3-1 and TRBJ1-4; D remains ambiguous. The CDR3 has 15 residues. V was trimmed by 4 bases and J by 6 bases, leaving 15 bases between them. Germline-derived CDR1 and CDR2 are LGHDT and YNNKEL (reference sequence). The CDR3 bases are TGTGCCAGCAGCCGAAAGAACCAACTGGATGAAAAACTGTTTTTT. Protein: CASSRKNQLDEKLFF.

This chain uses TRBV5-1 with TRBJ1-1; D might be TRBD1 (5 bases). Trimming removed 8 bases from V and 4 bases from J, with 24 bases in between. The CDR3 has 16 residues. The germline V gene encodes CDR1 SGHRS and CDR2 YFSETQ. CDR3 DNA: TGCGCCAGTACCGGGGGGATTCAGGGAGGCGGCACTGAAGCTTTCTTT. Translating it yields CASTGGIQGGGTEAFF.

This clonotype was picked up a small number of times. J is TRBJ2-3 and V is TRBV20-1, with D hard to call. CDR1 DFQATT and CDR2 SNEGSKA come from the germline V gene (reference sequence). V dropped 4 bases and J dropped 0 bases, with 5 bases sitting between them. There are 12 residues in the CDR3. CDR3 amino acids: CSAMASTDTQYF. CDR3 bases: TGCAGTGCTATGGCGAGCACAGATACGCAGTATTTT.

CDR3 residues: CASSPSGEGEQFF. DNA of the CDR3: TGTGCCAGCTCACCATCGGGAGAAGGGGAGCAGTTCTTC. The chain joins TRBV18 to TRBJ2-1; D possibly corresponds to TRBD2 (6 bases). Germline loops: CDR1 KGHSH, CDR2 LQKENI. Trimming cost V 2 bases and J 10 bases, with 12 bases left between them. The CDR3 runs to 13 residues.

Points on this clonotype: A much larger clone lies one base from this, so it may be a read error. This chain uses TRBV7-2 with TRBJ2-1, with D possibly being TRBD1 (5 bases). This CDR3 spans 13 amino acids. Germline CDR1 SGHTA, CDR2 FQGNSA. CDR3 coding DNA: TGTGCCAGCAGGACAGCCTTAGACAATGGGCAGTTCTTC. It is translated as CASRTALDNGQFF.

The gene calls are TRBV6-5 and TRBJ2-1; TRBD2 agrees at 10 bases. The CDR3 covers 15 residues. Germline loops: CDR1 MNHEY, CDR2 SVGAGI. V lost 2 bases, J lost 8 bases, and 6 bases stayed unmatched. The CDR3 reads CASSYTSGGVDEQFF. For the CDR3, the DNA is TGTGCCAGCAGTTACACGAGCGGGGGGGTGGATGAGCAGTTCTTC.